Many counts were recorded for the clone carrying this TCR beta chain. What it recognizes is unknown. This entry is derived from a study of CD8 T cells in ankylosing spondylitis. CDR3 size: 15 residues. V was shortened by 1 base and J by 0 bases, with 10 bases between the two germline ends. The germline V gene encodes CDR1 SGHTA and CDR2 FQGNSA. Findings and caveats of the study: A TCR beta motif of eight highly homologous variants appeared characteristic of ankylosing spondylitis blood. The clones that were linked to disease were reported to be significantly enriched in matched synovial fluid samples from ankylosing spondylitis patients. Reports of some motif variants in reactive arthritis synovial fluid and blood predate this one.

One entry per CDR3 protein, called by TCRdb with MiXCR from the 5' RACE reads. Of about 330,000 distinct CDR3 sequences in the sample, under 8.5% were seen once. The TCR sequence derives from a male donor with ankylosing spondylitis. The sample taken for sequencing was blood, either unsorted or a sorted T cell fraction (not recorded which). The gene calls are TRBV7-2 and TRBJ2-7, with a weak D call TRBD1 (6 bases). The CDR3 coding sequence is TGTGCCAGCAGCTTAGGACAGGACGACTCCTACGAGCAGTACTTC. Amino acids: CASSLGQDDSYEQYF.